A selection of T cell receptor beta chains follows, all from one sample in a study of blood T cell repertoires in COVID-19. Assay: immunoSEQ multiplex PCR; the TCRdb copy retains only in-frame clones and omits some. Here the sample spans roughly 350,000 clones, about 85% being singletons. Sequencing was done on a sample of peripheral blood. The receptors shown here come from a woman between 18 and 30 years old with acute or convalescent COVID-19. Each CDR3 is given with its conserved first and last residue. Fields, in order: J gene, clone size, D gene, V gene, CDR3 DNA, CDR3 protein. D genes are given only for firm matches. Size tells how often a clone was seen (once, few, many) or the class of an expanded clone, and some rows leave it out.

TRBJ1-5,once,TRBD1,TRBV2,TGTGCCAGCATGGGGGCCACAGGGGGCCGTCAGCCCCAGCATTTT,CASMGATGGRQPQHF
TRBJ1-6,-,TRBD1,TRBV6-5,TGTGCCAGCAGTTACCGGGGACAGGGGGAGGGATCACCCCTCCACTTT,CASSYRGQGEGSPLHF
TRBJ2-7,-,-,TRBV2,TGTGCCAGCAGTTTAAACAAGAGGGAGCAGTACTTC,CASSLNKREQYF
TRBJ2-3,-,TRBD2,TRBV7-3,TGTGCCAGCAGCTTACTAGCGGGGTACACAGATACGCAGTATTTT,CASSLLAGYTDTQYF
TRBJ1-3,few,TRBD1,TRBV7-8,TGTGCCAGCAGCTTACGGGGCAGGGGGCTGAGCTCTGGAAACACCATATATTTT,CASSLRGRGLSSGNTIYF
TRBJ2-7,-,-,TRBV30,TGTGCCTGGAGTCCGGACGGGGGCTACGAGCAGTACTTC,CAWSPDGGYEQYF
TRBJ1-2,-,TRBD1,TRBV7-8,TGTGCCAGCAGCTCGGGAAGACAGGGTGGAGGCTACACCTTC,CASSSGRQGGGYTF
TRBJ1-4,few,TRBD1,TRBV29-1,TGCAGCGCGCAGACAGGGTATAGGGAAAAACTGTTTTTT,CSAQTGYREKLFF
TRBJ1-6,few,TRBD1,TRBV3-1/TRBV3-2,TGTGCCAGCAGCCTGACAGGGCGGGATTCACCCCTCCACTTT,CASSLTGRDSPLHF
TRBJ2-7,-,-,TRBV3-1/TRBV3-2,TGTGCCAGCAGCCACTCTGCTACGGGCGAGCAGTACTTC,CASSHSATGEQYF
TRBJ1-2,-,-,TRBV5-1,TGCGCCAGCAGCTTGGGACAGTACTATGGCTACACCTTC,CASSLGQYYGYTF
TRBJ1-1,-,-,TRBV5-1,TGCGCCAGCAGGTCGGGCACTGAAGCTTTCTTT,CASRSGTEAFF
TRBJ2-4,-,-,TRBV12-5,TGTGCTAGTGGTTTGATCGTGACAGCTGCCAAAAACATTCAGTACTTC,CASGLIVTAAKNIQYF
TRBJ2-5,-,-,TRBV12-5,TGTGCTAGTGGAACGCACAGGGTTACGAAGGAGACCCAGTACTTC,CASGTHRVTKETQYF
TRBJ1-3,-,-,TRBV19,TGTGCCACCTCTCCCGGGACAAAAGGAAACACCATATATTTT,CATSPGTKGNTIYF
TRBJ1-5,-,-,TRBV5-4,TGTGCCAGCAGCGGAGGATCGAATCAGCCCCAGCATTTT,CASSGGSNQPQHF
TRBJ2-7,-,TRBD1,TRBV25-1,TGTGCCAGCAGTGAATCGACAGGGAACGAGCAGTACTTC,CASSESTGNEQYF
TRBJ1-6,-,TRBD1,TRBV15,TGTGCCACCAGCAACCTTCCAGGGACAGTCAATTCACCCCTCCACTTT,CATSNLPGTVNSPLHF
TRBJ2-1,once,-,TRBV6-5,TGTGCCAGCAGTTACTCGGGAAGCAGGGGACCCAATGAGCAGTTCTTC,CASSYSGSRGPNEQFF
TRBJ1-1,-,-,TRBV20-1,TGCAGTGCTATAAACACTGAAGCTTTCTTT,CSAINTEAFF
TRBJ1-6,-,-,TRBV21-1,TGTGCCAGCAGTGAAGAGGGCCAGGGGGTTAATTCACCCCTCCACTTT,CASSEEGQGVNSPLHF
TRBJ2-7,-,TRBD1,TRBV10-2,TGCGCCAGTTGGGACAGAACTTACGAGCAGTACTTC,CASWDRTYEQYF
TRBJ2-1,-,-,TRBV10-3,TGTGCCATCAGCACCTTAAGCGCGCACAATGAGCAGTTCTTC,CAISTLSAHNEQFF
TRBJ1-6,-,-,TRBV27,TGTGCCAGCAGTCTGCGGACAGTTGCGAGCTCCTATAATTCACCCCTCCACTTT,CASSLRTVASSYNSPLHF
TRBJ2-7,-,TRBD1,TRBV5-1,TGCGCCAGCAGCTTGGAAGGAGGACAGGACGAGCAGTACTTC,CASSLEGGQDEQYF
TRBJ1-1,-,TRBD1,TRBV6-5,TGTGCCAGCAGTTACTCGAGACAGGGGGTGAACACTGAAGCTTTCTTT,CASSYSRQGVNTEAFF
TRBJ2-5,-,-,TRBV20-1,TGCAGTGCTAGTAGAAGGGGCGAAAGGAAGGAGACCCAGTACTTC,CSASRRGERKETQYF
TRBJ1-5,once,-,TRBV6-5,TGTGCCAGCAGCTCAGACAGCAGCAATCAGCCCCAGCATTTT,CASSSDSSNQPQHF
TRBJ2-2,-,-,TRBV27,TGTGCCAGCAGACATGGCACGGGGGGCCCCGGGGAGCTGTTTTTT,CASRHGTGGPGELFF
TRBJ2-7,-,-,TRBV29-1,TGCAGCGTTGCTCTAGGCTCCTACGAGCAGTACTTC,CSVALGSYEQYF
TRBJ2-3,-,TRBD2,TRBV5-4,TGTGCCAGCAGCCCCCCCAGCGGGGGGGCGGAAGATACGCAGTATTTT,CASSPPSGGAEDTQYF
TRBJ2-7,once,TRBD2,TRBV12-3/TRBV12-4,TGTGCCAGCTCAGGCGGGAGGCTCTACGAGCAGTACTTC,CASSGGRLYEQYF
TRBJ1-1,few,-,TRBV10-3,TGTGCCATCAGCAGGGCTGGGGCTGAAGCTTTCTTT,CAISRAGAEAFF
TRBJ1-4,-,-,TRBV5-6,TGTGCCAGCAGCTTGGGGACAGCTGAAAAACTGTTTTTT,CASSLGTAEKLFF
TRBJ2-3,-,TRBD1,TRBV9,TGTGCCAGCAGCGTAGGAGGGGGCAGCACAGATACGCAGTATTTT,CASSVGGGSTDTQYF
TRBJ1-2,-,-,TRBV7-5,TGTGCCAGAAGCTTCGTTAGTAACTATGGCTACACCTTC,CARSFVSNYGYTF
TRBJ2-7,-,-,TRBV2,TGTGCCAGCAAGATTACGGGATCCTTGGGGCAGTACTTC,CASKITGSLGQYF
TRBJ1-1,-,TRBD1,TRBV27,TGTGCCAGCAGTTTAACCCCAGGGGGAGTAACTGAAGCTTTCTTT,CASSLTPGGVTEAFF
TRBJ2-5,-,TRBD1,TRBV27,TGTGCCAGCAGTTTTTTGACAGGGCAAGAGACCCAGTACTTC,CASSFLTGQETQYF
TRBJ2-7,once,-,TRBV2,TGTGCCAGCACCGCAGGGATTAACTACGAGCAGTACTTC,CASTAGINYEQYF
TRBJ1-4,-,-,TRBV25-1,TGTGCCAGCACCCGAGGGAAGATTAATGAAAAACTGTTTTTT,CASTRGKINEKLFF
TRBJ2-7,-,-,TRBV10-1,TGCGCCAGCAGTGCGTCCCGCCGAGGGGAGCAGTACTTC,CASSASRRGEQYF